The clone carrying this T cell receptor (beta chain) appeared once. The junction and the germline gene differ at one end; a read error may be behind it. The data originate from a study of T-cell reconstitution after alpha-beta-depleted transplantation in children. TCRbeta library construction was performed incorporating unique molecular identifiers. TCRdb independently ran MiXCR on the PCR reads; one entry per CDR3 protein. The table lists more than 250,000 distinct CDR3 sequences, around 9.6% of them singletons, with roughly a tenth in the top ten. Germline V gives CDR1 KGHDR, CDR2 SFDVKD. This CDR3 contains 16 residues.

The chain couples TRBV24-1 to TRBJ2-1; unclear D gene. The clonotype was recovered from a human donor who donated a stem cell graft to a child with SCID. Sequenced here: PBMCs from the stem cell graft donor, sampled from the stem cell graft. As DNA, the CDR3 is TGTGCCACCAGTGATTCGCTCCCTCAGTCCTACAATGAGGAGTTCTTC. This sequence encodes CATSDSLPQSYNEEFF.